A single sample gave rise to the 26 T cell receptor beta chains below, sequenced in a study of metastatic and nonmetastatic thyroid tumors. Treatment of any kind had been given to no patient before thyroid surgery. TCRdb re-called the PCR reads through MiXCR. Counted here are about 25,000 clones, 15% to 20% occurring once; the ten biggest clones make up roughly 5%. Sample: blood. These receptors all come from a male donor with papillary thyroid cancer or a benign thyroid nodule (not recorded which). Some clones in this sample may be carry-over from other donors' samples.

This clone has ten or more counts. This chain uses TRBV7-8 with TRBJ2-5, with 10 bases identical to TRBD1. CDR1 SGHVS and CDR2 FQNEAQ come from the germline V gene. J gave up 5 bases and V 5 bases, and 5 bases lay outside the gene matches. CDR3 length equals 14 residues. Here the CDR3 DNA reads TGTGCCAGCAGCAGGGACAGGGGAAGGGAGACCCAGTACTTC. Amino acid sequence: CASSRDRGRETQYF.

This clone was recorded many times. The rearrangement uses TRBV11-2 and TRBJ2-3; D possibly uses TRBD1 or TRBD2 (6 bases each). This CDR3 comprises 16 residues. Germline CDR1 SGHAT, CDR2 FQNNGV. Trimming shortened V by 6 bases and J by 5 bases, and 21 bases separated the two germline ends. CDR3 amino acids: CASSYRAGQVIDTQYF. CDR3 coding DNA: TGTGCCAGCAGTTACAGGGCGGGACAAGTGATAGATACGCAGTATTTT.

The chain is built from TRBV11-2 and TRBJ2-5; 10 bases match TRBD2. This CDR3 contains 18 residues. CDR1 SGHAT and CDR2 FQNNGV come from the germline V gene. The V segment lost 5 bases and the J segment 5 bases; nucleotides outside the gene matches: 17. The CDR3 DNA reads TGTGCCAGCAGCCACGGGACTAGCGTGAGGGCCGGGTGGGAGACCCAGTACTTC. It specifies CASSHGTSVRAGWETQYF. The full variable domain, in which reference TRBV11-2 and TRBJ2-5 provide the parts outside the CDR3, is EAGVAQSPRYKIIEKRQSVAFWCNPISGHATLYWYQQILGQGPKLLIQFQNNGVVDDSQLPKDRFSAERLKGVDSTLKIQPAKLEDSAVYLCASSHGTSVRAGWETQYFGPGTRLLVL.

The sample holds many counts of this clone. The CDR3 nucleotides read TGTGCCAGCAAGCTCGGGGGGGGGGTAGGTTACGAGCAGTACTTC. Translating gives CASKLGGGVGYEQYF. This chain connects TRBV6-1 to TRBJ2-7; 8 nucleotides match TRBD2. The CDR3 spans 15 residues. Germline CDR1 MNHNS, CDR2 SASEGT. V gave up 7 bases and J gave up 4 bases; unmatched junction bases: 12.

The chain combines TRBV10-3 with TRBJ1-4, with 8 bases that match TRBD1. Germline lookup yields CDR1 ENHRY and CDR2 SYGVKD. CDR3 size: 14 residues. Trimming took 4 bases from V and 6 from J; bases not matched to a gene: 4. The CDR3 DNA reads as TGTGCCATCAGTGCCGGGACAGGTGATGAAAAACTGTTTTTT. Translation: CAISAGTGDEKLFF.

The chain recombines TRBV6-1 with TRBJ2-1, with 10 bases that match TRBD1. V was clipped by 11 bases and J by 4 bases; unmatched bases: 5. This CDR3 is built from 13 residues. In germline, CDR1 is MNHNS, CDR2 SASEGT. The CDR3 DNA follows: TGTGCCTCACGGGACAGGGGTTACAATGAGCAGTTCTTC. Its translation is CASRDRGYNEQFF.

This clone was found once. This clone may be a read error of a much larger clone one base away. The rearrangement joins TRBV30 to TRBJ1-4; tentative D call: TRBD1 (5 bases). CDR1 GTSNPN and CDR2 SVGIG come from the germline V gene (reference sequence). This CDR3 spans 14 amino acids. CDR3 in DNA: TGTGCCTGGAATGACGCGGGACGGAATGAAAAACTGCTTTTT. Its translation is CAWNDAGRNEKLLF.

About this clone itself: The junction shows a germline mismatch at one end, possibly a read error. The rearrangement joins TRBV10-2 to TRBJ2-7; D remains unclear. Germline V lookup: CDR1 WSHSY, CDR2 SAAADI. The CDR3 sequence is 11 residues long. The CDR3 DNA follows: TGCGCCACCAGTGAAGGATACGAGTATTACTTC. Translating it yields CATSEGYEYYF.

This chain uses TRBV20-1 with TRBJ2-2; 14 nucleotides match TRBD2. CDR1 DFQATT and CDR2 SNEGSKA come from the germline V gene (reference sequence). J was trimmed by 5 bases and V by 0 bases; bases with no gene match: 2. The CDR3 loop spans 16 amino acids. CDR3 amino acids: CSARDRLAGGTGELFF. The CDR3 DNA is TGCAGTGCTAGAGACCGACTAGCGGGAGGGACCGGGGAGCTGTTTTTT.

This clone was recorded many times. This sequence joins TRBV5-1 and TRBJ2-2; 9 bases line up with TRBD1. This CDR3 is 16 amino acids long. Germline V CDR1 and CDR2: SGHRS, YFSETQ. V dropped 4 bases and J dropped 6; count of bases not matched to a gene: 10. CDR3 protein: CASSREPGQGSGELFF. The CDR3 coding sequence is TGCGCCAGCAGCAGGGAACCGGGACAGGGATCCGGGGAGCTGTTTTTT. The whole variable domain, filled in from reference TRBV5-1 and TRBJ2-2, reads KAGVTQTPRYLIKTRGQQVTLSCSPISGHRSVSWYQQTPGQGLQFLFEYFSETQRNKGNFPGRFSGRQFSNSRSEMNVSTLELGDSALYLCASSREPGQGSGELFFGEGSRLTVL.

The rearrangement links TRBV20-1 to TRBJ2-7; weak D call: TRBD2 (7 bases). The V gene's germline CDR1 is DFQATT and CDR2 SNEGSKA (reference sequence). The CDR3 extends over 14 amino acids. Trimming removed 0 bases at V and 5 bases at J, with 14 bases between. The CDR3 coding sequence is TGCAGTGCTAGAGATAGCGCGGGGGCCGACGAGCAGTACTTC. Translated: CSARDSAGADEQYF.

The table lists this clone with many counts. The sample has other DNA sequences that encode this CDR3 too. In DNA, the CDR3 is TGCGCCAGCAGCCCCGGGACTAGCGGGAGGATGGCCGAGCAGTACTTC. As protein: CASSPGTSGRMAEQYF. This chain connects TRBV5-1 to TRBJ2-7, with 15 bases identical to TRBD2. This CDR3 region has 16 residues. Per germline, CDR1 SGHRS and CDR2 YFSETQ. Trimming cost V 4 bases and J 6 bases; bases outside gene matches: 8.

This clone was counted many times. This CDR3 fails to terminate in the conserved phenylalanine or tryptophan, so it likely reflects a read error. The gene calls are TRBV5-1 and TRBJ2-5, with a possible D match to TRBD1 (5 bases). This CDR3 contains 15 residues. Deletions cut 0 bases from V and 9 bases from J, with 18 bases between. Germline-derived CDR1 and CDR2 are SGHRS and YFSETQ. CDR3 bases: TGCGCCAGCAGCTTGGGAGACTCCCCCCAAGGGGCCCAGTACCTC. Residues: CASSLGDSPQGAQYL.

A word on this clone: At one end, the junction sequence differs from germline, possibly due to a read error. The chain is built from TRBV10-2 and TRBJ2-7; D may be TRBD2 (5 bases). This CDR3 region has 13 residues. Germline V gene sequence: CDR1 WSHSY, CDR2 SAAADI. CDR3 sequence reads: CASSYPSTYEQCF. CDR3 in DNA: TGCGCCAGCAGTTACCCTAGCACCTACGAGCAGTGCTTC.

Worth noting for this clone: One junction end does not reproduce the germline sequence, and a read error may be involved. This chain uses TRBV11-2 with TRBJ2-3, with 9 bases aligning to TRBD2. The CDR3 totals 17 residues. From germline, CDR1 is SGHAT and CDR2 FQNNGV. Here the CDR3 reads CASSLVRLAASTDTQYF. The CDR3 region has the DNA TGTGCCAGTAGCTTAGTAAGACTAGCGGCTAGCACAGATACTCAGTATTTT.

This clone was seen ten or more times. The chain uses TRBV5-4 and TRBJ2-5; TRBD2 matches at 10 bases. The germline gives CDR1 SGHNT, CDR2 YYREEE (reference sequence). V gave up 2 bases and J gave up 5 bases; unmatched junction bases: 3. The CDR3 runs 14 residues. CDR3 sequence: CASSLLAGFETQYF. The CDR3 region has the DNA TGTGCCAGCAGCTTACTAGCGGGATTTGAGACCCAGTACTTC.

This clone showed up many times. This sequence joins TRBV5-8 and TRBJ1-2; D is ambiguous. The CDR3 covers 13 residues. CDR1 and CDR2 (germline): SGHTS, YDEGEE. Trimming left V 0 bases short and J 8 bases short, with 11 bases between. In DNA, the CDR3 is TGTGCCAGCAGCTTGGGTGTGCGGTCGGGCTACACCTTC. This translates into CASSLGVRSGYTF.

This clone was observed at least ten times. The rearrangement uses TRBV11-2 and TRBJ2-3; D is ambiguous. The CDR3 spans 15 residues. V was clipped by 5 bases and J by 2 bases, with 14 bases between them. In germline, CDR1 is SGHAT, CDR2 FQNNGV. CDR3 nucleotides: TGTGCCAGCAGCCCAGAGGCACACTTCACAGATACGCAGTATTTT. It translates to CASSPEAHFTDTQYF. Using reference TRBV11-2 and TRBJ2-3 for the parts outside the CDR3, the full variable domain is EAGVAQSPRYKIIEKRQSVAFWCNPISGHATLYWYQQILGQGPKLLIQFQNNGVVDDSQLPKDRFSAERLKGVDSTLKIQPAKLEDSAVYLCASSPEAHFTDTQYFGPGTRLTVL.

The V call is TRBV7-3, the J call TRBJ2-1, with TRBD1 as a possible D gene (6 bases). This CDR3 contains 14 residues. V was trimmed by 5 bases and J by 5 bases, leaving 13 bases between them. Germline CDR1 and CDR2: SGHTA and FQGTGA. The CDR3 DNA reads as TGTGCCAGCAGCCGCTCCAGGACAGACAATGAGCAGTTCTTC. It specifies CASSRSRTDNEQFF.

In its sample, this clone was seen many times. This rearrangement joins TRBV5-1 to TRBJ1-5; D call uncertain. Germline V gives CDR1 SGHRS, CDR2 YFSETQ. This CDR3 contains 15 residues. Trimming removed 3 bases at V and 4 bases at J, with 14 bases between. The CDR3, as DNA: TGCGCCAGCAGCTGCCCCCATGGGTTTAATCAGCCCCAGCATTTT. Its protein product is CASSCPHGFNQPQHF.

This clone was observed at least ten times. The chain is built from TRBV30 and TRBJ1-3; no clear D. Germline lookup yields CDR1 GTSNPN and CDR2 SVGIG (reference sequence). The V end was cut by 4 bases, the J end by 2 bases, with 9 bases between. The CDR3 extends over 13 amino acids. The CDR3 sequence is CAWKVVAGNTIYF. The CDR3 DNA follows: TGTGCCTGGAAAGTGGTAGCTGGAAACACCATATATTTT.

Many counts were recorded for this clone. The chain carries TRBV29-1 and TRBJ2-7, with 7 bases fitting TRBD1. The CDR3 sequence is 13 residues long. V dropped 6 bases and J dropped 3; count of bases not matched to a gene: 8. From germline, CDR1 is SQVTM and CDR2 ANQGSEA. Here the CDR3 DNA reads TGCAGCGTACAACAGGGGCCCCTCTACGAGCAGTACTTC. It is translated as CSVQQGPLYEQYF.

This clone turned up a few times. One end of the junction fails to match germline, which may point to a read error. The same CDR3 is also encoded by other DNA sequences in this sample. The genes are TRBV6-1 and TRBJ2-7; weak D call: TRBD2 (5 bases). Germline CDR1 MNHNS, CDR2 SASEGT. The CDR3 consists of 15 residues. CDR3 sequence reads: CASSEWTGYSYEQYF. The DNA for the CDR3 is TGTGCCAGCAGTGAATGGACTGGTTACTCCTACGAACAGTACTTC.

This clone ranks as medium-sized. The chain joins TRBV27 to TRBJ2-1; 7 positions agree with TRBD2. V lost 6 bases and J lost 14; bases outside the gene matches: 13. This CDR3 region has 13 residues. The germline gives CDR1 MNHEY, CDR2 SMNVEV (reference sequence). The CDR3 reads CASSRTLAVREFF. CDR3 coding DNA: TGTGCCAGCAGCCGCACTCTAGCGGTCAGGGAGTTCTTC.

J is TRBJ1-6 and V is TRBV6-2 or TRBV6-3; no reliable D call. This CDR3 has 15 residues. CDR1 is MNHEY and CDR2 is SVGEGT in the germline V gene. V shed 6 bases and J shed 7 bases, with 16 bases lying between them. DNA of the CDR3: TGTGCCAGCAGCTTACTTAACAGCCAGAATTCACCCCTCCACTTT. Translating gives CASSLLNSQNSPLHF.

The table lists this clone with many counts. The chain employs TRBV20-1 and TRBJ2-4, with D perhaps matching TRBD2 (6 bases). There are 14 residues in the CDR3. Per germline, CDR1 DFQATT and CDR2 SNEGSKA (reference sequence). Trimming left V 1 base short and J 0 bases short, with 7 bases between. This chain's CDR3 is CSARVGGAKNIQYF. The DNA for the CDR3 is TGCAGTGCTAGAGTGGGGGGAGCCAAAAACATTCAGTACTTC.